The rows below give T cell receptor beta chains drawn from one sample of a study of T cell responses to AZD1222 COVID-19 vaccine. The protocol was immunoSEQ multiplex PCR, while the TCRdb copy is restricted to in-frame clones and leaves out a portion. The data show 65,000 to 95,000 clones, with about 92% seen just once and approximately 7% held by the top ten. This sample comprised peripheral blood, obtained on day 0 of MenACWY control vaccination. The receptors originated from an adult in good health. Each CDR3 is given with its conserved first and last residue.

V | CDR3
TRBV24-1 | CATSDFGTYGYTF
TRBV5-1 | CATRQGRDTEAFF
TRBV11-2 | CASSLAGLTGELFF
TRBV7-2 | CASSLRRATNEKLFF
TRBV5-4 | CASSLDEGTQYF
TRBV5-1 | CASSISGNQETQYF
TRBV5-3 | CARSQEANSGEQYF
TRBV7-7 | CASSFSSGQGSFYGYTF
TRBV19 | CASSIDGRRNTEAFF
TRBV7-2 | CASSLLGRYTGELFF
TRBV28 | CASNRNSNQPQHF
TRBV7-2 | CASSLSPAGRETQYF
TRBV3-1/TRBV3-2 | CASSRVPGLAGDWGYEQYF
TRBV15 | CATGTSGYYEQYF
TRBV19 | CASGGLTGVEDEQFF
TRBV24-1 | CATSVGDQPQHF
TRBV3-1/TRBV3-2 | CASSQDHGARNYGYTF
TRBV7-9 | CASSLAGVTNQPQHF
TRBV9 | CASSAGDRGATQYF
TRBV28 | CASRGGETQYF
TRBV7-6 | CASSLRPIKRGEETQYF
TRBV18 | CASSDRDQPQHF
TRBV24-1 | CATSDPQGEGIGTQYF
TRBV5-1 | CASSLGSLAGGKDTQYF
TRBV7-6 | CASNFRRSEETQYF
TRBV28 | CASSTSPDLTDTQYF
TRBV28 | CASSLGSARSPLHF
TRBV7-2 | CASSLIPGYEQYF
TRBV10-3 | CAIAGGRDSNQPQHF
TRBV27 | CASSSRPGLALSYEQYF
TRBV5-1 | CASSQDRGRNTEAFF
TRBV6-2/TRBV6-3 | CASSYEGPAGVSYEQYF
TRBV7-2 | CASSLEGSSSYNEQFF
TRBV25-1 | CASSGGGSYQNIQYF
TRBV4-1 | CATSQPYPGQGDKETQYF
TRBV7-7 | CASSLGQWETQYF
TRBV6-6 | CASEGQKPTDTQYF
TRBV7-6 | CASSLEGSSGSTQYF
TRBV7-9 | CASSQAGAPSHTGELFF
TRBV10-1 | CASSKLAGGPHEQYF
TRBV19 | CASSTRPRGTEAFF
TRBV7-8 | CASSPDSNQPQHF
TRBV20-1 | CSASSLKGNHEQYF
TRBV30 | CAWSSDTQETQYF
TRBV5-1 | CASSLRSDRNTEAFF
TRBV9 | CASSVVGEHNEQFF
TRBV6-5 | CASSTKDREHEQYF
TRBV7-2 | CASSLEALTSYNEQFF
TRBV19 | CASSMRAGGFTEAFF
TRBV12-3/TRBV12-4 | CASSLRDPETQYF
TRBV11-2 | CASSLDPIYEQYF
TRBV29-1 | CSVVRGGSYNEQFF
TRBV25-1 | CASSKWGPYEQYF
TRBV6-6 | CASTPGGGYGYTF
TRBV5-1 | CASSLAWGATYEQYF
TRBV19 | CASLGMGNQPQHF
TRBV29-1 | CSVQTSNDNSPLHF
TRBV7-2 | CASSSRGRGNQPQHF
TRBV5-5 | CASRPPGQGKQETQYF